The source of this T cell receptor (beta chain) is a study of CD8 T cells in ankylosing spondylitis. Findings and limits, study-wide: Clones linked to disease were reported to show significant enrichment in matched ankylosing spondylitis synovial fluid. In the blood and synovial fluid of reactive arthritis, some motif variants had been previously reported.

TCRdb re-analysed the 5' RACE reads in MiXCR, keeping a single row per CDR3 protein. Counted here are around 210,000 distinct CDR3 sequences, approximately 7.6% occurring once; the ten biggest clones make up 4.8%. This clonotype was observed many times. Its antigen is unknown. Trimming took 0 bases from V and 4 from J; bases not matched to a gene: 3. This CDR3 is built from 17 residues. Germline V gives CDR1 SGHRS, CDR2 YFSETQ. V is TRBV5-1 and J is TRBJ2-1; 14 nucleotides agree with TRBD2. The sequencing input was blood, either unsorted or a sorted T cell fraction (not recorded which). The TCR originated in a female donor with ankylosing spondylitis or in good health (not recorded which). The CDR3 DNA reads TGCGCCAGCAGCTTGGCCGGGACTAGCGGGGGTTACAATGAGCAGTTCTTC. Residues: CASSLAGTSGGYNEQFF.